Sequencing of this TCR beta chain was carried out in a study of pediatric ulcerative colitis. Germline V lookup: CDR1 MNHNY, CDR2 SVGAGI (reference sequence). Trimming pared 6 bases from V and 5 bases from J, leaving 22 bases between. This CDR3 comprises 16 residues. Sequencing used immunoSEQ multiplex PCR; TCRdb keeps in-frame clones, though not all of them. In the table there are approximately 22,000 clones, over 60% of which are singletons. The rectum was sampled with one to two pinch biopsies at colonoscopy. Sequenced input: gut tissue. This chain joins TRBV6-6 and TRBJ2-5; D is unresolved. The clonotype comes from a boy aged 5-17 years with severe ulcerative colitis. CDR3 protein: CASSRPGLPRHETQYF. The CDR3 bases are TGTGCCAGCAGCAGACCGGGCCTACCAAGACATGAGACCCAGTACTTC.